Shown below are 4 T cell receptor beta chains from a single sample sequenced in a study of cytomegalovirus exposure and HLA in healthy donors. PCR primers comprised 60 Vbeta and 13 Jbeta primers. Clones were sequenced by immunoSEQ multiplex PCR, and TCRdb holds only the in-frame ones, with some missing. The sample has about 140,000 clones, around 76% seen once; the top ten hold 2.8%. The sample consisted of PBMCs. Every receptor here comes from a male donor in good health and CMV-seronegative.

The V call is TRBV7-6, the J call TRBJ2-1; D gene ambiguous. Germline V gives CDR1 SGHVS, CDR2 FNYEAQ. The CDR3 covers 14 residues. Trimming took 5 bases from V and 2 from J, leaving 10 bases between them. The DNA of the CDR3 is TGTGCCAGCAGCCCCCTAAGCACCTACAATGAGCAGTTCTTC. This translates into CASSPLSTYNEQFF.

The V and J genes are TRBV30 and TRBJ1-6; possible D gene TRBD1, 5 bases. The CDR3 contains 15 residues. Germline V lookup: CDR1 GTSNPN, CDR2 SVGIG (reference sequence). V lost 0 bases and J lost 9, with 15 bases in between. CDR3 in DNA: TGTGCCTGGAGTGTATTATGGGGGGAAGGTTCACCCCTCCACTTT. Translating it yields CAWSVLWGEGSPLHF.

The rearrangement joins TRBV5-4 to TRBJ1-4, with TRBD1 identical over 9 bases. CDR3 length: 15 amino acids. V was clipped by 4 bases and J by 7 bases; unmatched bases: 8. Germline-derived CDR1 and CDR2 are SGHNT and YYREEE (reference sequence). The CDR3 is CASSRGDREAEKLFF. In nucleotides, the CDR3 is TGTGCCAGCAGCAGGGGGGACAGGGAAGCTGAAAAACTGTTTTTT.

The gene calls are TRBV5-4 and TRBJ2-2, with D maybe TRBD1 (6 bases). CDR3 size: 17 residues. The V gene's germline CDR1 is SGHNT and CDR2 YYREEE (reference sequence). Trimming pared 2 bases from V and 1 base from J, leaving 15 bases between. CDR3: CASSLPITGQNTGELFF. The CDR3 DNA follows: TGTGCCAGCAGCTTACCGATAACAGGGCAGAACACCGGGGAGCTGTTTTTT.